A single sample gave rise to the 4 T cell receptor beta chains below, sequenced in a study of CD8 T cells in ankylosing spondylitis. Using its own MiXCR run on the 5' RACE reads, TCRdb lists one record per CDR3 protein. The data show some 840,000 distinct CDR3 sequences, with roughly 10% seen just once and about 0.49% held by the top ten. Which antigens these TCRs recognize remains unknown. Study findings and constraints: There was a TCR beta motif, made of several highly homologous variants, that appeared characteristic of ankylosing spondylitis blood.

The sequenced material came from blood, either unsorted or a sorted T cell fraction (not recorded which). The receptors here all came from a male donor with ankylosing spondylitis.

This clonotype was seen a handful of times. This chain uses TRBV18 with TRBJ2-7, with a possible D match to TRBD2 (5 bases). CDR1 and CDR2 (germline): KGHSH, LQKENI. V was pared by 6 bases and J by 1 base, with 16 bases between. The CDR3 totals 15 residues. The CDR3 DNA reads TGTGCCAGCTCCCTCCGCGGGCAGCCTTCCTACGAGCAGTACTTC. Amino acids: CASSLRGQPSYEQYF.

This CDR3 reads CASSPMTTQETQYF. Here the CDR3 DNA reads TGTGCCAGCAGCCCAATGACTACCCAAGAGACCCAGTACTTC. The gene calls are TRBV5-6 and TRBJ2-5, with D possibly being TRBD2 (5 bases). The V end was cut by 4 bases, the J end by 1 base, with 11 bases between. There are 14 residues in the CDR3. Germline values: CDR1 SGHDT, CDR2 YYEEEE.

In this sample, this clonotype turned up a few times. This chain links TRBV20-1 with TRBJ2-1; 9 positions match TRBD1. CDR1 is DFQATT, CDR2 SNEGSKA, per germline (reference sequence). V gave up 3 bases and J gave up 1 base; unmatched junction bases: 1. This CDR3 region has 14 residues. The CDR3 loop is CSARDRGSYNEQFF. Here the CDR3 DNA reads TGCAGTGCTAGGGACAGGGGATCCTACAATGAGCAGTTCTTC.

This clonotype was detected a few times. The chain is built from TRBV4-1 and TRBJ2-3, with TRBD2 identical over 9 bases. J gave up 2 bases and V 4 bases, and 4 bases lay outside the gene matches. Germline loops: CDR1 MGHRA, CDR2 YSYEKL. This CDR3 is 15 amino acids long. CDR3 residues: CASSLLAGTTDTQYF. The CDR3 region has the DNA TGCGCCAGCAGCCTTCTAGCGGGGACCACAGATACGCAGTATTTT.